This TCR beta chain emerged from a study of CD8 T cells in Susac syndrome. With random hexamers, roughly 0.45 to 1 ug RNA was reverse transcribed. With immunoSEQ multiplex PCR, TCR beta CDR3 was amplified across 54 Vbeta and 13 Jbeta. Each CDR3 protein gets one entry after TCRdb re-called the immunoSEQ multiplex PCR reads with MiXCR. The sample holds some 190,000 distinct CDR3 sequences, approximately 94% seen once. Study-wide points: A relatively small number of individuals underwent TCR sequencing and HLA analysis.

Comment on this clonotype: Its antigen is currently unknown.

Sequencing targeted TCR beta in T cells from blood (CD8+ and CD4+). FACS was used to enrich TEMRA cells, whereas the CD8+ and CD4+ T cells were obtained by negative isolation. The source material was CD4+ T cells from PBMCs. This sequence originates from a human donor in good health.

CDR3 in amino acids: CSVGFRDGGETQYF. Written as DNA, the CDR3 is TGCAGCGTCGGCTTCCGGGACGGCGGGGAGACCCAGTACTTC. This chain links TRBV29-1 with TRBJ2-5; D tentatively fits TRBD1 or TRBD2 (5 bases each). Trimming removed 6 bases from V and 5 bases from J, with 19 bases in between. The CDR3 is made up of 14 amino acids. Germline assignment: CDR1 SQVTM and CDR2 ANQGSEA.